This T cell receptor (beta chain) was sequenced in a study of identical twins. About this clonotype: No antigen is known for it.

After template switching added a universal primer site, the resulting cDNA carried unique molecular identifiers. From the 5' RACE reads, TCRdb called clonotypes with MiXCR, one entry per CDR3 protein. The repertoire holds roughly 750,000 distinct CDR3 sequences, less than 25% seen once, with about 4.3% in the top ten. The V and J ends lost 1 base and 3 bases respectively, with 13 bases between them. Germline loops: CDR1 SEHNR, CDR2 FQNEAQ (reference sequence). The CDR3 runs to 15 residues. Study-wide points: The study found weaker excess twin sharing in beta out-of-frame sequences.

This sample was shared with a second study, whose subject was T cells expressing NK-cell markers. That report adds: The share of CD8+ T cells held by dominant NKG2C+ clonotypes was about 1.0-7.5% in 5 or 6 donors.

The sequencing input was PBMCs. This TCR derives from a woman younger than 35 in good health. The V and J genes are TRBV7-9 and TRBJ2-7; D possibly corresponds to TRBD1 (5 bases). CDR3 residues: CASSLGGRDNYEQYF. The CDR3 DNA reads as TGTGCCAGCAGCTTAGGGGGCCGTGACAACTACGAGCAGTACTTC. The full variable domain, completed using reference TRBV7-9 and TRBJ2-7, is DTGVSQNPRHKITKRGQNVTFRCDPISEHNRLYWYRQTLGQGPEFLTYFQNEAQLEKSRLLSDRFSAERPKGSFSTLEIQRTEQGDSAMYLCASSLGGRDNYEQYFGPGTRLTVT.